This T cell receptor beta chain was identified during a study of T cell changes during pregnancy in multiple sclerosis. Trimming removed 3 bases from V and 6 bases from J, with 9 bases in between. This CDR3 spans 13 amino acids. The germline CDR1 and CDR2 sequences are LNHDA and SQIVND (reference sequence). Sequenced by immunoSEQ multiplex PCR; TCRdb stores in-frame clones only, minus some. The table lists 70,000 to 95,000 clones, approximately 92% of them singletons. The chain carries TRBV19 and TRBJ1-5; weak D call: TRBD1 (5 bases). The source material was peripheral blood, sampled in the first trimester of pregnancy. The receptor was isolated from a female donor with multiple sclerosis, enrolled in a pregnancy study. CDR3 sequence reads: CASSITGVQPQHF. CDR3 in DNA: TGTGCCAGTAGTATCACGGGGGTTCAGCCCCAGCATTTT.